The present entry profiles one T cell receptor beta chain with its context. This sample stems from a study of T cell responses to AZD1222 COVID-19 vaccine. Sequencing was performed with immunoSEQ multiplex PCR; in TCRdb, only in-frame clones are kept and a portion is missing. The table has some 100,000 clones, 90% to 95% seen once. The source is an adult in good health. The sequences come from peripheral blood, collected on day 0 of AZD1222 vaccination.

CDR3 sequence reads: CASSQGTVGKLFF. The CDR3 DNA reads as TGTGCCAGCAGCCAGGGGACTGTGGGGAAACTGTTTTTT. The rearrangement uses TRBV7-9 and TRBJ1-4, with a weak D call TRBD1 (6 bases). CDR1 and CDR2 (germline): SEHNR, FQNEAQ (reference sequence). The CDR3 has 13 residues. V was pared by 5 bases and J by 11 bases, with 15 bases between.